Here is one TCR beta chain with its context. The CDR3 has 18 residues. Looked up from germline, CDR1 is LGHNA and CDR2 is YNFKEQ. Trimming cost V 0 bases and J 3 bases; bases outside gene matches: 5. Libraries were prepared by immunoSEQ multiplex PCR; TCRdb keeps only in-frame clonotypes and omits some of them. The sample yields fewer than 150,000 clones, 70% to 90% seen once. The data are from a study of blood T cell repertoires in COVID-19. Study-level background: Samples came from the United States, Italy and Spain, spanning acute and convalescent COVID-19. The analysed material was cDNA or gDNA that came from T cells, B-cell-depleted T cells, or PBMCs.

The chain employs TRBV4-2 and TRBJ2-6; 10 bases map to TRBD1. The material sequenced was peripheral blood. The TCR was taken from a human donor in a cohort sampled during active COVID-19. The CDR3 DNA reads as TGTGCCAGCAGCCAAGAGGGGACAGGGGTTTATGGGGCCAACGTCCTGACTTTC. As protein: CASSQEGTGVYGANVLTF.